Below, 18 T cell receptor beta chains from the same sample are listed, as sequenced in a study of identical twins. In TCRdb, the 5' RACE reads were re-called with MiXCR into one record per CDR3 protein. The sample holds about 280,000 distinct CDR3 sequences, 8% to 9% seen once. These sequences were also reported in another study, on yellow fever vaccine responses in identical twins.

What was sequenced was memory (CD45RO+) T cells sorted from blood. The receptors come from a woman between 18 and 29 years old in good health.

The genes are TRBV2 and TRBJ2-2; D call uncertain. The length of the CDR3 is 14 residues. The ends were cut back, 4 bases at V and 0 bases at J, with 6 bases in the middle. Looked up from germline, CDR1 is SNHLY and CDR2 is FYNNEI. This CDR3 is CASSVSPNTGELFF. CDR3 DNA: TGTGCCAGCAGTGTATCCCCGAACACCGGGGAGCTGTTTTTT.

The sample holds a few counts of this clonotype. The gene calls are TRBV7-3 and TRBJ2-3; 7 bases map to TRBD2. V lost 5 bases and J lost 3; bases outside the gene matches: 8. This CDR3 comprises 15 residues. Germline loops: CDR1 SGHTA, CDR2 FQGTGA. The CDR3 spells CASSPTTSATDTQYF. CDR3 nucleotide sequence: TGTGCCAGCAGCCCCACAACTAGCGCAACAGATACGCAGTATTTT.

The J gene is TRBJ1-5, the V gene TRBV6-5; no firm D call. Trimming removed 0 bases at V and 6 bases at J, with 6 bases between. This CDR3 has 13 amino acids. Germline CDR1 and CDR2: MNHEY and SVGAGI. Here the CDR3 DNA reads TGTGCCAGCAGTTACTCAGGGAGTCAGCCCCAGCATTTT. This encodes CASSYSGSQPQHF.

This clonotype has only a few counts. The chain has TRBV5-1 and TRBJ2-1; D not resolved. CDR1 SGHRS and CDR2 YFSETQ come from the germline V gene. Deletions cut 4 bases from V and 5 bases from J, with 4 bases between. The CDR3 length is 11 residues. The CDR3, as DNA: TGCGCCAGCAGCAAAAACAATGAGCAGTTCTTC. This gives the protein CASSKNNEQFF.

The chain combines TRBV7-9 with TRBJ2-1; tentative D call: TRBD1 (6 bases). The germline V and J ends were trimmed by 5 bases and 9 bases, with 23 bases remaining between them. CDR3 size: 16 residues. The germline V gene has CDR1 SEHNR and CDR2 FQNEAQ (reference sequence). The CDR3 DNA reads TGTGCCAGCAGCCTTGAGGCAGGGGTTTTTTTGGCTGAGCAGTTCTTC. Translated: CASSLEAGVFLAEQFF. Drawing the rest from reference TRBV7-9 and TRBJ2-1, the complete variable domain is DTGVSQNPRHKITKRGQNVTFRCDPISEHNRLYWYRQTLGQGPEFLTYFQNEAQLEKSRLLSDRFSAERPKGSFSTLEIQRTEQGDSAMYLCASSLEAGVFLAEQFFGPGTRLTVL.

This clonotype has a handful of counts. This chain connects TRBV21-1 to TRBJ2-7; TRBD1 was called by the table and not checked on the DNA. TRBV21-1 is a pseudogene segment. This CDR3 contains 19 residues. CDR3 nucleotides: TGTGCCAGCTTACCCCCGGGACAGGGCGTAGCGCCCTTCTCCTACGAGCAGTACTTC. This encodes CASLPPGQGVAPFSYEQYF.

In this sample, this clonotype turned up many times. The chain joins TRBV27 to TRBJ2-5, with D perhaps TRBD1 (6 bases). The CDR3 is 17 amino acids. Per the germline V gene, CDR1 is MNHEY and CDR2 is SMNVEV (reference sequence). The V end was cut by 5 bases, the J end by 2 bases, with 21 bases between. The chain's CDR3 is CASSPWPQDREQETQYF. CDR3 DNA sequence: TGTGCCAGCAGTCCGTGGCCCCAGGACAGAGAGCAAGAGACCCAGTACTTC.

The sample holds many counts of this clonotype. This chain links TRBV7-8 with TRBJ2-1; D remains unclear. V was clipped by 2 bases and J by 4 bases, with 12 bases between them. The CDR3 consists of 15 residues. Germline-derived CDR1 and CDR2 are SGHVS and FQNEAQ. The CDR3 DNA reads as TGTGCCAGCAGCTTAAGAACCGGACCATACAATGAGCAGTTCTTC. Translation: CASSLRTGPYNEQFF.

CDR3 in DNA: TGTGCCAGCAGTGAAGCCGCGGGGATTTTGGAGACCCAGTACTTC. It yields the protein CASSEAAGILETQYF. This sequence joins TRBV2 and TRBJ2-5; maybe TRBD2 (6 bases). Between the trimmed V and J ends, which lost 0 bases and 5 bases, there was a span of 13 bases. The CDR3 is made up of 15 amino acids. Per germline, CDR1 SNHLY and CDR2 FYNNEI.

This clonotype was picked up many times. The chain recombines TRBV24-1 with TRBJ1-5; unclear D gene. Germline CDR1 and CDR2: KGHDR and SFDVKD. The V and J ends lost 4 bases and 3 bases respectively, with 12 bases between them. This CDR3 has 15 residues. The CDR3 sequence: CATSDSGRINQPQHF. The DNA for the CDR3 is TGTGCCACCAGTGACTCCGGACGTATCAATCAGCCCCAGCATTTT.

The V and J genes are TRBV4-1 and TRBJ1-2; perhaps TRBD1 as D (6 bases). Trimming removed 2 bases from V and 7 bases from J, with 8 bases in between. Germline V CDR1 and CDR2: MGHRA, YSYEKL. CDR3 length: 12 amino acids. The CDR3 protein is CASSQLGGGYTF. Written as DNA, the CDR3 is TGCGCCAGCAGCCAATTAGGGGGTGGCTACACCTTC.

This clonotype was observed a handful of times. The chain employs TRBV12-3 or TRBV12-4 and TRBJ2-5, with TRBD2 as a possible D gene (5 bases). The CDR3 runs 15 residues. Trimming left V 0 bases short and J 3 bases short, with 11 bases between. CDR3 DNA: TGTGCCAGCAGTTTAGCTCTAGCTCAGGAAGAGACCCAGTACTTC. Encoded protein: CASSLALAQEETQYF.

V gene TRBV7-2 combines with J gene TRBJ2-1; 8 nucleotides line up with TRBD2. Germline V lookup: CDR1 SGHTA, CDR2 FQGNSA. CDR3 size: 13 residues. J was trimmed by 15 bases and V by 3 bases; bases with no gene match: 10. The CDR3, as DNA: TGTGCCAGCAGCTTCAAACCGGGACTAGAGTTGTTCTTC. This sequence encodes CASSFKPGLELFF.

The chain has TRBV20-1 and TRBJ2-1, with TRBD2 identical over 7 bases. CDR1 is DFQATT and CDR2 is SNEGSKA in the germline V gene (reference sequence). The CDR3 is 14 residues long. V lost 1 base, J lost 3 bases, and 3 bases stayed unmatched. This CDR3 reads CSARGGGVYNEQFF. The CDR3, as DNA: TGCAGTGCTAGAGGCGGGGGTGTCTACAATGAGCAGTTCTTC.

This clonotype was seen many times. The chain recombines TRBV20-1 with TRBJ1-1, with 8 bases aligning to TRBD1. The V gene end was trimmed by 4 bases and the J gene end by 4 bases; junction bases not matched to a gene: 5. CDR3 length: 13 residues. Germline CDR1 is DFQATT and CDR2 is SNEGSKA (reference sequence). In DNA, the CDR3 is TGCAGTGCTATAACAGGGGGAGCCACTGAAGCTTTCTTT. Protein product: CSAITGGATEAFF.

The table lists this clonotype with many counts. V and J are TRBV25-1 and TRBJ1-6; no definite D call. The CDR3 extends over 13 amino acids. Germline CDR1 MGHDK, CDR2 SYGVNS. Trimming cost V 3 bases and J 5 bases, with 5 bases left between them. In DNA form, the CDR3 reads TGTGCCAGCAGTGACACCAATAATTCACCCCTCCACTTT. Translating it yields CASSDTNNSPLHF.

Many counts were recorded for this clonotype. The chain carries TRBV6-1 and TRBJ2-2; TRBD2 might be the D (5 bases). The CDR3 sequence is 15 residues long. Trimming pared 6 bases from V and 4 bases from J, leaving 15 bases between. In germline, CDR1 is MNHNS, CDR2 SASEGT. CDR3 nucleotide sequence: TGTGCCAGCAGCCCTTCCCGGGGTGGCACCGGGGAGCTGTTTTTT. It translates to CASSPSRGGTGELFF.

This clonotype was seen only a few times. The chain uses TRBV6-1 and TRBJ1-5, with D possibly being TRBD1 (5 bases). The CDR3 totals 14 residues. Germline CDR1 and CDR2: MNHNS and SASEGT. The V and J ends lost 1 base and 6 bases respectively, with 10 bases between them. DNA for the CDR3: TGTGCCAGCAGTGAAGGGGGGGTGGGTCAGCCCCAGCATTTT. This codes for CASSEGGVGQPQHF.